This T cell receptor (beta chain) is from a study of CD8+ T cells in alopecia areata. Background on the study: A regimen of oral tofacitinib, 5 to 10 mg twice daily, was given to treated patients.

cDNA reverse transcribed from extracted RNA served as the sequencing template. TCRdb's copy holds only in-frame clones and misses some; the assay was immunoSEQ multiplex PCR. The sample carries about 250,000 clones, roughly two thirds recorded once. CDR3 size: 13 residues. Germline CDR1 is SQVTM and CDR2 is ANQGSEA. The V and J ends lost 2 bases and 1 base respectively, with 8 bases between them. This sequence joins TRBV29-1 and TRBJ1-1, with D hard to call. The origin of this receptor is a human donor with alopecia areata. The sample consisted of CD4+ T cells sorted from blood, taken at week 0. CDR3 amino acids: CSVEPFRNTEAFF. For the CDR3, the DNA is TGCAGCGTTGAACCGTTTAGGAACACTGAAGCTTTCTTT.